Sequencing of this T cell receptor (beta chain) was carried out in a study of T-cell reconstitution after alpha-beta-depleted transplantation in children. Whole-study findings and limits: Some patients owed their high day-60 TCRbeta diversity to surviving recipient T cells and thymic progenitors. Counts and diversity of T cells one year after transplant came mostly from newly produced T cells. Expanded graft clones, several hundred of them, were reportedly the source of alpha-beta T cells about two months after transplant.

This CDR3 region has 13 residues. Between the trimmed V and J ends, which lost 2 bases and 0 bases, there was a span of 6 bases. Germline CDR1 is DFQATT and CDR2 is SNEGSKA (reference sequence). This clonotype was recorded at least ten times. The antigen remains undetermined. TCRbeta library preparation incorporated unique molecular identifiers. Each CDR3 protein gets one entry after TCRdb re-called the PCR reads with MiXCR. The table includes approximately 3,100 distinct CDR3 sequences, over 9.5% detected once. This chain joins TRBV20-1 and TRBJ2-3; D uncertain. This material consisted of PBMCs, mostly from graft donor cells, taken 360 days after TCRalphabeta/CD19-depleted stem cell transplant. This clonotype was sampled from a patient aged 2-15 years who had a stem cell transplant for inherited bone marrow failure, so the T cells may come from the graft donor. The CDR3 here is CSARLTSTDTQYF. The CDR3 bases are TGCAGTGCTAGACTGACTAGCACAGATACGCAGTATTTT.